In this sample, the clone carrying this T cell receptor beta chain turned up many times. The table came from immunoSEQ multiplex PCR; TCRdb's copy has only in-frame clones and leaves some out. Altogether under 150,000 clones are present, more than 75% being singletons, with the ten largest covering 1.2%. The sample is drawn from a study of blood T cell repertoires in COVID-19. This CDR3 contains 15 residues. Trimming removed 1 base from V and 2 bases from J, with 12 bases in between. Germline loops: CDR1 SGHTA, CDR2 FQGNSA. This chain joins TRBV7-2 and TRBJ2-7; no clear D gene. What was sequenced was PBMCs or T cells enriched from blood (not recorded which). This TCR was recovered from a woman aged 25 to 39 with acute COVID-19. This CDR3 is CASSLGPASTYEQYF. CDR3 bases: TGTGCCAGCAGCTTAGGGCCGGCTAGTACCTACGAGCAGTACTTC.